This record looks at one T cell receptor (beta chain) sequence and its context. This entry comes from a study of blood T cell repertoires in COVID-19. Study as a whole: The origin of the acute and convalescent COVID-19 samples was the United States, Italy and Spain.

Original processing notes: Reference gene primer amplification in the assay estimated nucleated cell counts. The data were produced by immunoSEQ multiplex PCR, yet TCRdb's version contains in-frame clones alone and is incomplete. Clonal size and the V and J genes are those of that table, whereas D and trimming came from the DNA. The table lists about 200,000 clones, roughly 83% of them singletons, with 4.5% to 7% in the top ten. Participants were aged 18 to 89 years, lived in roughly 23 US areas, and enrolled virtually. Cohort allocation depended upon clinical history that participants reported. Germline CDR1 is SGDLS and CDR2 is YYNGEE. V was shortened by 3 bases and J by 4 bases, with 16 bases between the two germline ends. The CDR3 spans 15 residues.

The sample consisted of PBMCs or T cells enriched from blood (not recorded which). This TCR derives from a man aged 40-49 years with acute COVID-19. The chain couples TRBV9 to TRBJ1-2; maybe TRBD1 (6 bases). This CDR3 reads CASSAPRGGGYGYTF. CDR3 bases: TGTGCCAGCAGCGCGCCCCGGGGGGGCGGCTATGGCTACACCTTC.